The 18 T cell receptor beta chains given below trace back to one sample, sequenced in a study of blood T cells in healthy people across ages. Next came a second PCR, run for roughly 6 to 11 cycles, which used a sample-barcoded 5' primer along with a J-beta primer mix. TCRdb itself ran the 5' RACE reads through MiXCR, one entry per CDR3 protein. In the table there are roughly 860,000 distinct CDR3 sequences, less than 80% of which are singletons. The sequencing input was blood. These receptors all come from a man younger than 45 in good health.

The V and J genes are TRBV29-1 and TRBJ1-4, with 7 bases matching TRBD1. Germline CDR1 is SQVTM and CDR2 is ANQGSEA. CDR3 length: 15 amino acids. The V segment lost 6 bases and the J segment 0 bases; nucleotides outside the gene matches: 7. The CDR3 spells CSVAGTDSTNEKLFF. Written as DNA, the CDR3 is TGCAGCGTAGCCGGGACAGATTCAACTAATGAAAAACTGTTTTTT.

The chain combines TRBV5-1 with TRBJ2-1; tentatively, D is TRBD1 (5 bases). Trimming shortened V by 3 bases and J by 8 bases, and 18 bases separated the two germline ends. CDR1 and CDR2 from the germline V gene are SGHRS and YFSETQ. CDR3 size: 15 residues. For the CDR3, the DNA is TGCGCCAGCAGCTGGCGCATGGGGCGCAGGCATGAGCAGTTCTTC. Its translation: CASSWRMGRRHEQFF.

Regarding this clonotype: A much larger clone differs by one base, so this may be a read error. The J gene is TRBJ2-6, the V gene TRBV12-3 or TRBV12-4, with D maybe TRBD1 (6 bases). The CDR3 covers 16 residues. Written as DNA, the CDR3 is TGTGCCAGCAGCCCCAGACAGGCCTCTGAGGCCAACGTCCTGACTTTC. Translating it yields CASSPRQASEANVLTF.

V gene TRBV20-1 combines with J gene TRBJ2-3, with D possibly TRBD2 on 5 matching bases. CDR1 DFQATT and CDR2 SNEGSKA come from the germline V gene (reference sequence). The length of the CDR3 is 14 residues. The ends were cut back, 0 bases at V and 4 bases at J, with 11 bases in the middle. This CDR3 is CSARERVISDTQYF. CDR3 coding DNA: TGCAGTGCTAGAGAGCGGGTTATTTCAGATACGCAGTATTTT.

This clonotype showed up just once. This chain links TRBV13 with TRBJ1-2, with no clear D. The CDR3 is made up of 14 amino acids. The V end lost 5 bases, the J end lost 5 bases, and 15 bases lay between the germline ends. Germline V gene data show CDR1 as PRHDT and CDR2 as FYEKMQ (reference sequence). In nucleotides, the CDR3 is TGTGCCAGCAGCGTAGTAGGGATGGGGTATGGCTACACCTTC. This codes for CASSVVGMGYGYTF.

The CDR3 region is CASSPTPGPRGEQFF. As DNA, the CDR3 is TGCGCCAGCAGCCCCACCCCCGGGCCTCGGGGTGAGCAGTTCTTC. The rearrangement links TRBV5-1 to TRBJ2-1; a weak D match, TRBD2 (5 bases). The CDR3 totals 15 residues. V lost 4 bases and J lost 9, with 20 bases in between. CDR1 and CDR2 from the germline V gene are SGHRS and YFSETQ. The full variable domain, rest sourced from reference TRBV5-1 and TRBJ2-1, is KAGVTQTPRYLIKTRGQQVTLSCSPISGHRSVSWYQQTPGQGLQFLFEYFSETQRNKGNFPGRFSGRQFSNSRSEMNVSTLELGDSALYLCASSPTPGPRGEQFFGPGTRLTVL.

This chain joins TRBV6-1 and TRBJ1-1, with unresolved D. The ends were cut back, 6 bases at V and 0 bases at J, with 8 bases in the middle. Germline-derived CDR1 and CDR2 are MNHNS and SASEGT. The CDR3 spans 13 residues. The CDR3 DNA follows: TGTGCCAGCAGCACTGAAATGAACACTGAAGCTTTCTTT. It is translated as CASSTEMNTEAFF.

V and J are TRBV11-2 and TRBJ2-5; perhaps TRBD2 as D (7 bases). Germline CDR1 is SGHAT and CDR2 is FQNNGV. Trimming removed 5 bases at V and 4 bases at J, with 17 bases between. This CDR3 comprises 15 residues. The CDR3 DNA reads as TGTGCCAGCAGCCGGGGCGGGGGCCACGGAGAGACCCAGTACTTC. Amino acid sequence: CASSRGGGHGETQYF.

As for this clonotype: One end of the junction varies from germline; a read error may be responsible. CDR3 residues: CASSQDLAGGTNTQYF. The DNA of the CDR3 is TGTGCCAGCAGCCAAGATCTAGCGGGGGGCACAAATACGCAGTATTTT. The genes are TRBV4-2 and TRBJ2-3; 11 bases line up with TRBD2. The CDR3 is made up of 16 amino acids. Germline V lookup: CDR1 LGHNA, CDR2 YNFKEQ.

V gene TRBV30 combines with J gene TRBJ1-6; D remains ambiguous. The ends were cut back, 4 bases at V and 8 bases at J, with 12 bases in the middle. There are 13 residues in the CDR3. In germline, CDR1 is GTSNPN, CDR2 SVGIG (reference sequence). In DNA form, the CDR3 reads TGTGCCTGGACCGGGGTTATGGATTCACCCCTCCACTTT. Translated, it gives CAWTGVMDSPLHF.

The chain combines TRBV4-2 with TRBJ1-5; D perhaps matches TRBD1 (6 bases). The germline V and J ends were trimmed by 4 bases and 5 bases, with 24 bases remaining between them. Germline CDR1 LGHNA, CDR2 YNFKEQ. The CDR3 is 18 amino acids. CDR3 coding DNA: TGTGCCAGCAGCCGGGATCTACCTGACGGGACAAAGGATCAGCCCCAGCATTTT. It is translated as CASSRDLPDGTKDQPQHF.

As for this clonotype: Being one base from a much bigger clone, this may be a read error. The chain combines TRBV28 with TRBJ2-4, with 9 bases aligning to TRBD2. The CDR3 contains 15 residues. Germline V gene sequence: CDR1 MDHEN, CDR2 SYDVKM. The junction had 20 bases not matched to a gene; V was cut back by 8 bases and J by 15 bases. CDR3 loop: CASGDLSGGSHERYF. CDR3 DNA: TGTGCCAGCGGCGATCTTAGCGGGGGTAGCCACGAGCGGTACTTC.

This chain connects TRBV5-1 to TRBJ2-5; TRBD2 is a possible D gene (5 bases). CDR1 is SGHRS and CDR2 is YFSETQ in the germline V gene. This CDR3 comprises 14 residues. Trimming removed 1 base at V and 2 bases at J, with 9 bases between. For the CDR3, the DNA is TGCGCCAGCAGCTTGATAAGGGAGCAAGAGACCCAGTACTTC. Its translation: CASSLIREQETQYF.

This clonotype was counted a few times. The chain links TRBV7-2 to TRBJ1-1; a possible D gene is TRBD1 (6 bases). Trimming pared 2 bases from V and 3 bases from J, leaving 13 bases between. CDR3 length: 15 amino acids. Germline loops: CDR1 SGHTA, CDR2 FQGNSA. CDR3 loop: CASSLSGNRDTEAFF. The CDR3 nucleotides are TGTGCCAGCAGCTTAAGCGGCAACAGGGACACTGAAGCTTTCTTT.

The CDR3 nucleotides read TGTGCCAGCAGAGGGACTAGCGGGGGGAGGAAGACCCAGTACTTC. Translated: CASRGTSGGRKTQYF. This chain uses TRBV6-2 or TRBV6-3 with TRBJ2-5; TRBD2 aligns across 15 bases. The CDR3 spans 15 residues. The germline V gene encodes CDR1 MNHEY and CDR2 SVGEGT. With V trimmed by 6 bases and J by 6 bases, 5 bases remained unmatched.

J is TRBJ2-1 and V is TRBV6-2 or TRBV6-3; no clear D. Germline V lookup: CDR1 MNHEY, CDR2 SVGEGT. V lost 7 bases and J 6 bases, leaving 10 bases between the germline ends. The length of the CDR3 is 12 residues. CDR3 coding DNA: TGTGCCAGCAATATTAAAGGCAATGAGCAGTTCTTC. Translation gives CASNIKGNEQFF.

The rearrangement joins TRBV7-3 to TRBJ2-3; TRBD2 is a possible D gene (6 bases). Germline CDR1 is SGHTA and CDR2 is FQGTGA. The CDR3 spans 14 residues. Deletions cut 3 bases from V and 2 bases from J, with 9 bases between. In DNA, the CDR3 is TGTGCCAGCAGCTTCGGGGGTTACACAGATACGCAGTATTTT. It translates to CASSFGGYTDTQYF.

The gene calls are TRBV9 and TRBJ2-7; 9 nucleotides align to TRBD1. Looked up from germline, CDR1 is SGDLS and CDR2 is YYNGEE. This CDR3 is built from 19 residues. Trimming at V came to 0 bases and at J to 2 bases, leaving 15 bases not matched to a gene. This chain's CDR3 is CASSVGGEPGQGFPYEQYF. The CDR3 coding sequence is TGTGCCAGCAGCGTAGGGGGAGAACCGGGACAGGGATTTCCCTACGAGCAGTACTTC.